The source of this T cell receptor beta chain is a study of blood T cell repertoires in COVID-19. Between the trimmed V and J ends, which lost 6 bases and 4 bases, there was a span of 17 bases. The length of the CDR3 is 15 residues. Looked up from germline, CDR1 is SNHLY and CDR2 is FYNNEI. Profiled with immunoSEQ multiplex PCR; TCRdb holds only in-frame clones, not every one. The sample lists 95,000 to 150,000 clones, about 80% occurring once. The receptor's source is a man between 60 and 70 years old with active or convalescent COVID-19. The sample taken for sequencing was peripheral blood. This chain joins TRBV2 and TRBJ2-3, with D tentatively TRBD1 (6 bases). The CDR3 nucleotides read TGTGCCAGCAGGGTTCCCGGGACAAAATCAGATACGCAGTATTTT. This sequence encodes CASRVPGTKSDTQYF.